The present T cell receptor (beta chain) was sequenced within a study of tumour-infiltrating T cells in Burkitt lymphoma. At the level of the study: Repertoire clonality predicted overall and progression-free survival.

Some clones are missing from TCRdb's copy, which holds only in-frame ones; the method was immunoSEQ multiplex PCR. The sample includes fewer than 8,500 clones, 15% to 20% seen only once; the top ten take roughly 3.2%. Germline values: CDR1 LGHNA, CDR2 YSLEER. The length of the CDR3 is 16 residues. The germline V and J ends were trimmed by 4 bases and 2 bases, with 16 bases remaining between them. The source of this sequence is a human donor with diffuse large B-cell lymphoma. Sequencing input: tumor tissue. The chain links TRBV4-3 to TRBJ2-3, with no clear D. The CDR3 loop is CASSLGSVGSTDTQYF. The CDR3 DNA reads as TGCGCCAGCAGCCTAGGCTCGGTCGGGTCCACAGATACGCAGTATTTT.